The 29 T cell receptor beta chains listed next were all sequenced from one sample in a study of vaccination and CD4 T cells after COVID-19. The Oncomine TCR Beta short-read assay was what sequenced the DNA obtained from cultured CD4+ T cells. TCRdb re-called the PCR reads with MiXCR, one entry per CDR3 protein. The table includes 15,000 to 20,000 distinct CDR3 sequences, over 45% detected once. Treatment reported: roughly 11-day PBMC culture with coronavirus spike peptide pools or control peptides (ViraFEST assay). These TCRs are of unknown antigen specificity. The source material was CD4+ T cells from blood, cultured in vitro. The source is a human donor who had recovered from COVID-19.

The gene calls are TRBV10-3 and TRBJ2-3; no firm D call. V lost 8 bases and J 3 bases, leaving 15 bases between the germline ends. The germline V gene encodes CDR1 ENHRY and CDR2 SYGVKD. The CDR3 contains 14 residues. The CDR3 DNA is TGTGCCATCGAGGCGGCGGTGGGAACAGATACGCAGTATTTT. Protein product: CAIEAAVGTDTQYF.

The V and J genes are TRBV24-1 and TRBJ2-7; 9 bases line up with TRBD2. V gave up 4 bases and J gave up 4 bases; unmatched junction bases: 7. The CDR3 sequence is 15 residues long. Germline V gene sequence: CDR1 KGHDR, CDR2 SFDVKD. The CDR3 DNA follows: TGTGCCACCAGTGACAGCGGGAGGAGTATTTACGAGCAGTACTTC. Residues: CATSDSGRSIYEQYF.

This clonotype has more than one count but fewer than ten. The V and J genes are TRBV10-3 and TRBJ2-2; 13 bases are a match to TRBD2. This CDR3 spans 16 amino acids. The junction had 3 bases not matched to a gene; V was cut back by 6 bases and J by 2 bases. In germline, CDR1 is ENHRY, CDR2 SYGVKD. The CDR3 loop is CAIRRTSGSNTGELFF. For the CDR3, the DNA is TGTGCCATCAGGAGGACTAGCGGGAGTAACACCGGGGAGCTGTTTTTT.

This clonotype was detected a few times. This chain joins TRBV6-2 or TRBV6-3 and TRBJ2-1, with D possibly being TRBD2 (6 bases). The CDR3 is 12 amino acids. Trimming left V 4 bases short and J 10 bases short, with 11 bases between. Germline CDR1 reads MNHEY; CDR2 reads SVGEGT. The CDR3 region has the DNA TGTGCCAGCAGTTGGCGGACTATCGAGCAGTTCTTC. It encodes CASSWRTIEQFF.

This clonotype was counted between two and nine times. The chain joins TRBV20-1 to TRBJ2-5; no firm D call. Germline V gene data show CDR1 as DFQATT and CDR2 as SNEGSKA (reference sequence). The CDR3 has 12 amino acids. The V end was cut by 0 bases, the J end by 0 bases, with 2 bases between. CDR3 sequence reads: CSAREYQETQYF. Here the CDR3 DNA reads TGCAGTGCTAGAGAATACCAAGAGACCCAGTACTTC.

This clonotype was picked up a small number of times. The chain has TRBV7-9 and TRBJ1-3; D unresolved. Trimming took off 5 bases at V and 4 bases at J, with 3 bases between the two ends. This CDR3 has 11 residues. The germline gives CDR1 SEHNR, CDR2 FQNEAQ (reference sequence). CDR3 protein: CASSQGNTIYF. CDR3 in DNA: TGTGCCAGCAGCCAGGGAAACACCATATATTTT. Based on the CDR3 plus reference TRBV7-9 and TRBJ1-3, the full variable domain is DTGVSQNPRHKITKRGQNVTFRCDPISEHNRLYWYRQTLGQGPEFLTYFQNEAQLEKSRLLSDRFSAERPKGSFSTLEIQRTEQGDSAMYLCASSQGNTIYFGEGSWLTVV.

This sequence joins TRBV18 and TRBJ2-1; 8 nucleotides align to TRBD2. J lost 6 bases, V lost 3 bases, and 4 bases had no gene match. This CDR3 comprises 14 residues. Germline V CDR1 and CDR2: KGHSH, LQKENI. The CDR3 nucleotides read TGTGCCAGCTCACCGGGACTAGGGAGCAATGAGCAGTTCTTC. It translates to CASSPGLGSNEQFF.

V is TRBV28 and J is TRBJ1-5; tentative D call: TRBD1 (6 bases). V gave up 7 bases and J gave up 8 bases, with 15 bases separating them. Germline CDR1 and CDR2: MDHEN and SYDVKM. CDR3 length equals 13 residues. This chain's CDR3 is CASINRVLEPQHF. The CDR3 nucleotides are TGTGCCAGCATCAACAGGGTTCTGGAGCCCCAGCATTTT.

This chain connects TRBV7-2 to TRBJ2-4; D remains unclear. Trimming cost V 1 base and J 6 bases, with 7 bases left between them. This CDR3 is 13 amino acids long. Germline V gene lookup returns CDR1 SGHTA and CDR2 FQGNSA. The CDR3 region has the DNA TGTGCCAGCAGCTTAGAAGAATCAAACATTCAGTACTTC. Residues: CASSLEESNIQYF.

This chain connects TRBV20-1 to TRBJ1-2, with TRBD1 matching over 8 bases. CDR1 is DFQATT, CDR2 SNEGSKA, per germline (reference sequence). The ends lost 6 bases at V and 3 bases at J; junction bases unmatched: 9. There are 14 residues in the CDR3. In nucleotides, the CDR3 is TGCAGTGCCGATAACGGACAGGGAGACTATGGCTACACCTTC. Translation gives CSADNGQGDYGYTF.

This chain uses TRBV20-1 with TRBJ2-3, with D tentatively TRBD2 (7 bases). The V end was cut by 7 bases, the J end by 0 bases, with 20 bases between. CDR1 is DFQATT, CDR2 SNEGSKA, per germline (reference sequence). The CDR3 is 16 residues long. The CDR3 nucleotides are TGCAGTGGACTACTTGGGGGGGCCCCTAGCACAGATACGCAGTATTTT. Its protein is CSGLLGGAPSTDTQYF.

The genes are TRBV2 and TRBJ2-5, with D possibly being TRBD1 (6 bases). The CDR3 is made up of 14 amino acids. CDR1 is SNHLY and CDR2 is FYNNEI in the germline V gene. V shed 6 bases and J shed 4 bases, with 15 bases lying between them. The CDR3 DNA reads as TGTGCCAGCAGGAATCGACAGGACATAGAGACCCAGTACTTC. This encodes CASRNRQDIETQYF.

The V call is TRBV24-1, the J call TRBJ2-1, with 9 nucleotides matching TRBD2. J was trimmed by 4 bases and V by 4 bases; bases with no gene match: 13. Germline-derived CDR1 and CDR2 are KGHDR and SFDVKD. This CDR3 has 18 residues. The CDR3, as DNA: TGTGCCACCAGTGACCCATCGGGGGGTACTAGCGGGTACAATGAGCAGTTCTTC. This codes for CATSDPSGGTSGYNEQFF.

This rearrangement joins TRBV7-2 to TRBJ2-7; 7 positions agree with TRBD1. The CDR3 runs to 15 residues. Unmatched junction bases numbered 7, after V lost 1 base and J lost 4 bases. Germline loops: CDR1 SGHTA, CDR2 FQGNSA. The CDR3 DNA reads TGTGCCAGCAGCTTAGTGACAGGGAATAGGTACGAGCAGTACTTC. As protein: CASSLVTGNRYEQYF. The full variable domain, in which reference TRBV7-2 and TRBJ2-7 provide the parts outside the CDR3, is GAGVSQSPSNKVTEKGKDVELRCDPISGHTALYWYRQSLGQGLEFLIYFQGNSAPDKSGLPSDRFSAERTGGSVSTLTIQRTQQEDSAVYLCASSLVTGNRYEQYFGPGTRLTVT.

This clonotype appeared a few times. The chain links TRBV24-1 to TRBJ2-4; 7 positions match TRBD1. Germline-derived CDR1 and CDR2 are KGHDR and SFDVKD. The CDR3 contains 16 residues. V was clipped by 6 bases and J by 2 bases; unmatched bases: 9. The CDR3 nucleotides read TGTGCCACCAGTTTAGGGGGCGCGGGCCCCAAAAACATTCAGTACTTC. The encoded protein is CATSLGGAGPKNIQYF.

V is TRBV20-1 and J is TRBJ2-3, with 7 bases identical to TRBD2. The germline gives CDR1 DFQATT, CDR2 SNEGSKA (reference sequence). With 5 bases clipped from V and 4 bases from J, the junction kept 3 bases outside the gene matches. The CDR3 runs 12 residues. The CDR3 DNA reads TGCAGTGCTGCTGGGGGGGCAGATACGCAGTATTTT. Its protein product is CSAAGGADTQYF.

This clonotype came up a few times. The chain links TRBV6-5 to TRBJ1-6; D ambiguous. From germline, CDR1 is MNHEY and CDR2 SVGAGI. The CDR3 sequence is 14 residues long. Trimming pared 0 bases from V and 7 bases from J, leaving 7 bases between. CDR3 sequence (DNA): TGTGCCAGCAGTTACTCGCTTAGCAATTCACCCCTCCACTTT. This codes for CASSYSLSNSPLHF.

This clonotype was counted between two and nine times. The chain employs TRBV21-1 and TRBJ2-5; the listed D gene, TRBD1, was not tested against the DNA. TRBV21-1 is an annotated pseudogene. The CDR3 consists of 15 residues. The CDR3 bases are TGTGCCAGCAGCATCCGGGACAGGGTGAGAGAGACCCAGTACTTC. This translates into CASSIRDRVRETQYF.

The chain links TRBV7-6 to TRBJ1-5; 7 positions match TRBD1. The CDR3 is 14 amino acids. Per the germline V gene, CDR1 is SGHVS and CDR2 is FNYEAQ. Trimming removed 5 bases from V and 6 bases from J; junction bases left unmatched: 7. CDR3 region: CASSEGQIGQPQHF. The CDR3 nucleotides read TGTGCCAGCAGCGAGGGACAGATTGGTCAGCCCCAGCATTTT.

CDR3 residues: CATRLGGLEETQYF. The DNA of the CDR3 is TGTGCCACCCGACTGGGGGGCCTCGAAGAGACCCAGTACTTC. V usage is TRBV6-1 and J usage is TRBJ2-5; D is perhaps TRBD1 or TRBD2 (6 bases each). This CDR3 is built from 14 residues. Germline loops: CDR1 MNHNS, CDR2 SASEGT. The V end was cut by 10 bases, the J end by 3 bases, with 18 bases between.

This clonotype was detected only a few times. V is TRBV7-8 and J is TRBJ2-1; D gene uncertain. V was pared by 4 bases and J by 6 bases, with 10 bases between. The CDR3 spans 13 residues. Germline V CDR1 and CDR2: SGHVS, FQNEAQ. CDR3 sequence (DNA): TGTGCCAGCAGCTCGGGCCCTGCCAATGAGCAGTTCTTC. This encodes CASSSGPANEQFF. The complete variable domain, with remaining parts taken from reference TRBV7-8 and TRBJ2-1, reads GAGVSQSPRYKVAKRGQDVALRCDPISGHVSLFWYQQALGQGPEFLTYFQNEAQLDKSGLPSDRFFAERPEGSVSTLKIQRTQQEDSAVYLCASSSGPANEQFFGPGTRLTVL.

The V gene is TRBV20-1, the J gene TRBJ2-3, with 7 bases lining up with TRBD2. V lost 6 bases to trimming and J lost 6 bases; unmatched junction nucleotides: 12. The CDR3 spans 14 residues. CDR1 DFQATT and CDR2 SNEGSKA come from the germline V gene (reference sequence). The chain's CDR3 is CSATRGGRGDTQYF. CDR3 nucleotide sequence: TGCAGTGCAACAAGGGGAGGGCGGGGGGATACGCAGTATTTT.

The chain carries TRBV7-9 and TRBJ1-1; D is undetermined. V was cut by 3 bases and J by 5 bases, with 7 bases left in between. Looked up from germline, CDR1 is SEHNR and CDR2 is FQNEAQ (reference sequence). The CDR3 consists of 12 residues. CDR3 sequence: CASSFVGTEAFF. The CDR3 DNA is TGTGCCAGCAGCTTCGTGGGGACTGAAGCTTTCTTT.

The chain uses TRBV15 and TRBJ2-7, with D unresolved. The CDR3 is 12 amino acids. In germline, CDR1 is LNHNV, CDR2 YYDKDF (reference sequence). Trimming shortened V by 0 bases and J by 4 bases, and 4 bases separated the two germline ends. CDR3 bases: TGTGCCACCAGCAGAGATGCGTACGAGCAGTACTTC. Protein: CATSRDAYEQYF.

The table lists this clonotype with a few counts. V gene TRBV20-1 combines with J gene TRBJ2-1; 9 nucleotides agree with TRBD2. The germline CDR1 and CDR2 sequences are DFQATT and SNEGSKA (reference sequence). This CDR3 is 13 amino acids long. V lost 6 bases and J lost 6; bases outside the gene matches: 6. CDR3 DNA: TGCAGTGCCATAGCGGGAGTCAGCAATGAGCAGTTCTTC. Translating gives CSAIAGVSNEQFF.

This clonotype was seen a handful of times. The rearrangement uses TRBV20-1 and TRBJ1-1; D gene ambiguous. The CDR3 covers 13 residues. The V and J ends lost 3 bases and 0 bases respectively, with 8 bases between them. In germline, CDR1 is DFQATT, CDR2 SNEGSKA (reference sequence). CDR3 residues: CSARGGMNTEAFF. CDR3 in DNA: TGCAGTGCTAGGGGCGGGATGAACACTGAAGCTTTCTTT.

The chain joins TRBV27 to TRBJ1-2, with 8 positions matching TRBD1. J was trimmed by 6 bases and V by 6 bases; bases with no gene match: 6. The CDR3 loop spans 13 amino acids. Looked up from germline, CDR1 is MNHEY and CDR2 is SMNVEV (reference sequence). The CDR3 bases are TGTGCCAGCAGACGCACAGGGGGGCATGGCTACACCTTC. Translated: CASRRTGGHGYTF.

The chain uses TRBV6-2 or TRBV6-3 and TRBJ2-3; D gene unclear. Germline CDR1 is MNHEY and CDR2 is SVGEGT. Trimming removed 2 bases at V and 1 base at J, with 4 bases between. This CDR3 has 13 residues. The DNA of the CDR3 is TGTGCCAGCAGTTACAGGGGCACAGATACGCAGTATTTT. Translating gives CASSYRGTDTQYF.

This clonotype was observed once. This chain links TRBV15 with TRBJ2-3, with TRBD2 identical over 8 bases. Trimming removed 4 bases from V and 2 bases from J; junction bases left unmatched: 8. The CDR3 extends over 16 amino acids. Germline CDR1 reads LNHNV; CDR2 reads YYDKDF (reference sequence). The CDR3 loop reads CATSTFGRGDTDTQYF. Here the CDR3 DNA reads TGTGCCACCAGCACCTTCGGGAGGGGAGACACAGATACGCAGTATTTT.